This T cell receptor beta chain was captured in a study of blood T cell repertoires in COVID-19. Turning to the study itself: Sources were T cells, B-cell-depleted T cells, or PBMCs; the material itself was cDNA or gDNA.

Only in-frame clones appear in the TCRdb table, and some are missing; sequencing was by immunoSEQ multiplex PCR. The table has some 220,000 clones, approximately 78% seen once; the top ten hold roughly 5.5%. This clone turned up a few times. CDR3 length equals 21 residues. The clonotype comes from a woman aged 70-85 years with COVID-19, enrolled during active disease. The rearrangement uses TRBV12-2 and TRBJ2-7; TRBD2, as called in the table, went unchecked against the DNA. TRBV12-2 is tagged as a pseudogene. The specimen was peripheral blood. The CDR3: CASRLEDFGTSGSPGPYEQYF. The DNA for the CDR3 is TGTGCAAGTCGCTTAGAAGATTTTGGGACTAGCGGGAGCCCAGGGCCTTACGAGCAGTACTTC.